The 25 T cell receptor beta chains below all came from one sample that was sequenced in a study of blood T cells in healthy people across ages. It was with a sample-barcoded 5' primer and a J-beta primer mix that a second PCR of about 6 to 12 cycles was run. TCRdb used MiXCR to reprocess the 5' RACE reads, holding one entry per CDR3 protein. The table shows over 450,000 distinct CDR3 sequences, with about 24% occurring only once. The same sample was also used in a study of T cells of mothers and their children.

The sample taken for sequencing was blood. Source of these receptors: a boy under 18 in good health.

This chain uses TRBV28 with TRBJ1-5; no firm D call. With 6 bases removed from V and 4 bases from J, the gap between germline ends came to 7 bases. The CDR3 spans 12 residues. Germline CDR1 and CDR2: MDHEN and SYDVKM. In nucleotides, the CDR3 is TGTGCCAGCAGGGACCCAAATCAGCCCCAGCATTTT. Translating it yields CASRDPNQPQHF.

CDR3 loop: CASSRDFGSNQPQHF. The CDR3 DNA follows: TGTGCCAGCAGTAGGGATTTTGGGAGCAATCAGCCCCAGCATTTT. The chain recombines TRBV6-1 with TRBJ1-5, with D unclear. The CDR3 is made up of 15 amino acids. Germline CDR1 MNHNS, CDR2 SASEGT. V dropped 5 bases and J dropped 1 base, with 12 bases sitting between them.

The rearrangement joins TRBV20-1 to TRBJ2-5; 10 bases map to TRBD1. The assigned J gene may be wrong: the sequence end matches TRBJ2-7 better. Germline V lookup: CDR1 DFQATT, CDR2 SNEGSKA (reference sequence). The length of the CDR3 is 16 residues. The CDR3 DNA is TGCAGTGCTACCGAGGGGTGGACAGGGGGGTCCTACGAGCAGTACTTC. It is translated as CSATEGWTGGSYEQYF.

This rearrangement joins TRBV18 to TRBJ2-3; D gene uncertain. This CDR3 region has 13 residues. The germline CDR1 and CDR2 sequences are KGHSH and LQKENI. V was cut by 3 bases and J by 0 bases, with 4 bases left in between. The CDR3 spells CASSPESTDTQYF. CDR3 DNA: TGTGCCAGCTCACCGGAAAGCACAGATACGCAGTATTTT.

The genes are TRBV5-1 and TRBJ1-2, with 9 bases that match TRBD1. J gave up 8 bases and V 3 bases, and 8 bases lay outside the gene matches. The CDR3 contains 14 residues. Per the germline V gene, CDR1 is SGHRS and CDR2 is YFSETQ. For the CDR3, the DNA is TGCGCCAGCAGCTCCCTAGACAGGGGGGGAGGCTACACCTTC. It is translated as CASSSLDRGGGYTF. Complete variable domain (other parts from reference TRBV5-1 and TRBJ1-2): KAGVTQTPRYLIKTRGQQVTLSCSPISGHRSVSWYQQTPGQGLQFLFEYFSETQRNKGNFPGRFSGRQFSNSRSEMNVSTLELGDSALYLCASSSLDRGGGYTFGSGTRLTVV.

This clonotype was counted between two and nine times. The V call is TRBV28, the J call TRBJ2-7; TRBD1 is a possible D gene (5 bases). V lost 5 bases to trimming and J lost 2 bases, with 13 bases between them. The length of the CDR3 is 14 residues. Germline V gene lookup returns CDR1 MDHEN and CDR2 SYDVKM. The chain's CDR3 is CASSNRNLPYEQYF. The CDR3 bases are TGTGCCAGCAGTAACAGGAACCTACCCTACGAGCAGTACTTC.

Note on this clonotype: One end of the junction varies from germline; a read error may be responsible. The chain has TRBV5-1 and TRBJ2-5; TRBD2 is a possible D gene (6 bases). Germline loops: CDR1 SGHRS, CDR2 YFSETQ. This CDR3 region has 15 residues. The DNA for the CDR3 is TGCGCCAACAGCTTGGGGACTGTGACTCAAGAGACCCAGTACTTC. This codes for CANSLGTVTQETQYF.

There are a few counts of this clonotype. The J gene is TRBJ1-2, the V gene TRBV7-2; TRBD1 might be the D (6 bases). CDR3 length equals 15 residues. The V gene's germline CDR1 is SGHTA and CDR2 FQGNSA. The ends were cut back, 1 base at V and 1 base at J, with 10 bases in the middle. CDR3 region: CASSLVPGDNYGYTF. The CDR3 bases are TGTGCCAGCAGCTTAGTGCCAGGGGATAACTATGGCTACACCTTC.

V is TRBV5-7 and J is TRBJ2-7; D possibly uses TRBD1 or TRBD2 (5 bases each). TRBV5-7 carries the ORF label, with uncertain function. The CDR3 has 15 residues. V dropped 0 bases and J dropped 2 bases, with 12 bases sitting between them. The CDR3 spells CASSLDGTATYEQYF. The DNA of the CDR3 is TGTGCCAGCAGCTTGGATGGGACGGCGACCTACGAGCAGTACTTC.

The gene calls are TRBV3-1 and TRBJ2-2; 9 nucleotides agree with TRBD2. This CDR3 is built from 17 residues. With 1 base clipped from V and 8 bases from J, the junction kept 11 bases outside the gene matches. In germline, CDR1 is LGHDT, CDR2 YNNKEL (reference sequence). CDR3 amino acids: CASSQVASGALDGELFF. The CDR3 DNA reads as TGTGCCAGCAGCCAAGTTGCTAGCGGGGCTTTGGATGGGGAGCTGTTTTTT.

This clonotype was counted between two and nine times. This chain connects TRBV3-1 to TRBJ1-2; 8 nucleotides agree with TRBD1. V shed 2 bases, J shed 6 bases, and the junction held 2 bases outside the gene matches. This CDR3 spans 13 amino acids. CDR1 is LGHDT and CDR2 is YNNKEL in the germline V gene (reference sequence). CDR3 sequence (DNA): TGTGCCAGCAGCCAAACAGGGGGAGATGGCTACACCTTC. Amino acids: CASSQTGGDGYTF.

The V and J genes are TRBV6-5 and TRBJ2-1, with 11 bases aligning to TRBD2. CDR1 is MNHEY and CDR2 is SVGAGI in the germline V gene. The CDR3 contains 17 residues. J lost 4 bases, V lost 2 bases, and 7 bases had no gene match. The CDR3 region is CASSYGTSGRGYNEQFF. In DNA form, the CDR3 reads TGTGCCAGCAGTTACGGGACTAGCGGTAGAGGATACAATGAGCAGTTCTTC.

This clonotype was counted only a few times. The V call is TRBV9, the J call TRBJ2-7, with 12 bases lining up with TRBD2. The CDR3 has 16 amino acids. Germline lookup yields CDR1 SGDLS and CDR2 YYNGEE. The V segment lost 2 bases and the J segment 0 bases; nucleotides outside the gene matches: 3. The CDR3 DNA reads TGTGCCAGCAGCGTCGGACTAGCGGGAAGCTCCTACGAGCAGTACTTC. Translating gives CASSVGLAGSSYEQYF.

The sample holds a few counts of this clonotype. The chain joins TRBV4-1 to TRBJ2-5; no definite D call. The J call is in doubt because the DNA end fits TRBJ2-7 better. The CDR3 runs 13 residues. Germline CDR1 and CDR2: MGHRA and YSYEKL. This chain's CDR3 is CASSQEVGYEQYF. The DNA of the CDR3 is TGCGCCAGCAGCCAAGAGGTAGGGTACGAGCAGTACTTC.

The chain employs TRBV7-2 and TRBJ2-1; D is unresolved. The end of the DNA aligns better with TRBJ2-7, so the J call may be wrong. This CDR3 contains 12 residues. The germline gives CDR1 SGHTA, CDR2 FQGNSA. The CDR3 is CASSLTLDEQYF. The CDR3 nucleotides read TGTGCCAGCAGCTTAACTCTCGACGAGCAGTACTTC.

The table lists this clonotype with a few counts. The germline gene is not matched at one end of the junction; a read error may be the cause. V is TRBV9 and J is TRBJ2-5, with D maybe TRBD1 (5 bases). The J call is uncertain, as TRBJ2-1 better fits the DNA end. Germline V gene lookup returns CDR1 SGDLS and CDR2 YYNGEE. The CDR3 sequence is 11 residues long. CDR3 in DNA: TGTGCCGGCAGCCAGGGTCATGAGCAGTTCTTC. This translates into CAGSQGHEQFF.

This sequence joins TRBV29-1 and TRBJ1-1; 12 bases fit TRBD1. Per the germline V gene, CDR1 is SQVTM and CDR2 is ANQGSEA. The junction had 6 bases not matched to a gene; V was cut back by 4 bases and J by 6 bases. The length of the CDR3 is 14 residues. CDR3 bases: TGCAGCGTTGCTCGGGACAGGGGGCAGTCTGAAGCTTTCTTT. Amino acids: CSVARDRGQSEAFF. Full variable domain (outside the CDR3, taken from reference TRBV29-1 and TRBJ1-1): SAVISQKPSRDICQRGTSLTIQCQVDSQVTMMFWYRQQPGQSLTLIATANQGSEATYESGFVIDKFPISRPNLTFSTLTVSNMSPEDSSIYLCSVARDRGQSEAFFGQGTRLTVV.

The J gene is TRBJ2-5, the V gene TRBV2; D is perhaps TRBD2 (6 bases). The V end was cut by 8 bases, the J end by 1 base, with 14 bases between. CDR1 is SNHLY, CDR2 FYNNEI, per germline. The CDR3 is made up of 14 amino acids. CDR3 amino acids: CASLGGAGQETQYF. CDR3 nucleotide sequence: TGTGCCAGCCTCGGAGGGGCAGGCCAAGAGACCCAGTACTTC.

A few counts support this clonotype. V gene TRBV15 combines with J gene TRBJ2-5, with D uncertain. Trimming shortened V by 1 base and J by 4 bases, and 19 bases separated the two germline ends. The CDR3 totals 17 residues. Germline V CDR1 and CDR2: LNHNV, YYDKDF (reference sequence). In DNA form, the CDR3 reads TGTGCCACCAGCAGAGGGTCGGGTGGCATCAAAGGAGAGACCCAGTACTTC. Its protein is CATSRGSGGIKGETQYF.

The genes are TRBV19 and TRBJ1-2; D not resolved. The CDR3 has 14 residues. Germline CDR1 is LNHDA and CDR2 is SQIVND (reference sequence). The V and J ends lost 3 bases and 8 bases respectively, with 16 bases between them. CDR3 bases: TGTGCCAGTAGTATCGCCCTCCTGGGTGAAGGCTACACCTTC. Its protein is CASSIALLGEGYTF.

This clonotype has only a few counts. The rearrangement uses TRBV20-1 and TRBJ2-4, with 11 bases aligning to TRBD1. This CDR3 has 15 residues. The trim removed 3 bases at V and 5 bases at J, leaving 6 bases unmatched. Germline V gene data show CDR1 as DFQATT and CDR2 as SNEGSKA (reference sequence). Here the CDR3 DNA reads TGCAGTGCTAGCCGGGACAGGGGGGGGCAAAACATTCAGTACTTC. Translation: CSASRDRGGQNIQYF.

This chain links TRBV28 with TRBJ2-5; 11 bases are a match to TRBD2. Germline-derived CDR1 and CDR2 are MDHEN and SYDVKM. With V trimmed by 4 bases and J by 4 bases, 2 bases remained unmatched. There are 14 residues in the CDR3. Here the CDR3 reads CASSSSGGSETQYF. CDR3 nucleotides: TGTGCCAGCAGTTCTAGCGGGGGGTCAGAGACCCAGTACTTC.

The chain joins TRBV4-1 to TRBJ1-4, with D unresolved. CDR1 is MGHRA and CDR2 is YSYEKL in the germline V gene. CDR3 size: 15 residues. Trimming stripped 2 bases from V and 3 bases from J, with 10 bases between. CDR3 in DNA: TGCGCCAGCAGCCAAAGGCCCCCACCTAATGAAAAACTGTTTTTT. Translating gives CASSQRPPPNEKLFF.

This clonotype was counted only a few times. The chain employs TRBV6-5 and TRBJ2-5; D ambiguous. Germline V gene sequence: CDR1 MNHEY, CDR2 SVGAGI. V was clipped by 2 bases and J by 6 bases, with 4 bases between them. The CDR3 sequence is 11 residues long. The CDR3 here is CASSYLQTQYF. The CDR3 nucleotides read TGTGCCAGCAGTTACCTACAGACCCAGTACTTC.

This clonotype was seen a handful of times. The chain has TRBV3-1 and TRBJ2-7, with 7 bases that match TRBD2. V lost 0 bases to trimming and J lost 5 bases; unmatched junction nucleotides: 7. The CDR3 runs 15 residues. Looked up from germline, CDR1 is LGHDT and CDR2 is YNNKEL (reference sequence). As DNA, the CDR3 is TGTGCCAGCAGCCAAGATACGGGGGGTCGAAACGAGCAGTACTTC. It codes for CASSQDTGGRNEQYF.